These T cell receptor beta chains were read from a single sample in a study of cytomegalovirus exposure and HLA in healthy donors. Repertoires were generated with immunoSEQ multiplex PCR, while TCRdb's copy carries only in-frame clones and drops some. The profile shows roughly 180,000 clones, about four fifths of them singletons. The sample consisted of PBMCs. The origin of the receptors is a man aged 30-40 years in good health and CMV-seropositive. Each CDR3 is given with its conserved first and last residue. The order of the fields is J gene, CDR3 length, clone size, V gene, D gene, CDR3 DNA, CDR3 protein. D genes are given only for firm matches. Clone size is stated in some rows and not others, as once, few, many or a class when expanded.

J: TRBJ1-3; length: 13; size: -; V: TRBV4-1; D: -; DNA: TGCGCCAGCAGCCTCCGTTCTGGAAACACCATATATTTT; CDR3: CASSLRSGNTIYF
J: TRBJ1-3; length: 16; size: -; V: TRBV12-5; D: -; DNA: TGTGCTAGTGGTTTGGTATCGGGGGGCTCTGGAAACACCATATATTTT; CDR3: CASGLVSGGSGNTIYF
J: TRBJ2-3; length: 14; size: -; V: TRBV10-3; D: -; DNA: TGTGCCATCAGCAAGACTAGTTTTACGGATACGCAGTATTTT; CDR3: CAISKTSFTDTQYF
J: TRBJ2-2; length: 16; size: -; V: TRBV5-1; D: -; DNA: TGCGCCAGCAGCACAGACAGGGGAGGGATCATCGGGGAGCTGTTTTTT; CDR3: CASSTDRGGIIGELFF
J: TRBJ1-3; length: 17; size: -; V: TRBV11-2; D: -; DNA: TGTGCCAGCAGCCCGGGACTGAGGTCGCCGTCGGGAAACACCATATATTTT; CDR3: CASSPGLRSPSGNTIYF
J: TRBJ2-4; length: 16; size: -; V: TRBV30; D: TRBD2; DNA: TGTGCCTGGAGTTTGGGACTAGTAGTAGCCAAAAACATTCAGTACTTC; CDR3: CAWSLGLVVAKNIQYF
J: TRBJ2-1; length: 11; size: -; V: TRBV5-1; D: -; DNA: TGCGCCAGTGAGACCGGGACAGAGCAGTTCTTC; CDR3: CASETGTEQFF
J: TRBJ1-1; length: 15; size: few; V: TRBV6-5; D: TRBD1; DNA: TGTGCCAGCAGTTCCGACGGACAGGGGAACACTGAAGCTTTCTTT; CDR3: CASSSDGQGNTEAFF
J: TRBJ1-2; length: 14; size: -; V: TRBV15; D: TRBD1; DNA: TGTGCCACCAGCACTGGGACAGGGAACTATGGCTACACCTTC; CDR3: CATSTGTGNYGYTF
J: TRBJ2-3; length: 12; size: -; V: TRBV5-4; D: -; DNA: TGTGCCAGCAGCCTAGGCATAGATACGCAGTATTTT; CDR3: CASSLGIDTQYF
J: TRBJ1-5; length: 15; size: once; V: TRBV27; D: -; DNA: TGTGCCAGCAGTTTGGGGAGAGCTAGCAATCAGCCCCAGCATTTT; CDR3: CASSLGRASNQPQHF
J: TRBJ1-2; length: 13; size: -; V: TRBV11-3; D: -; DNA: TGTGCCAGCAGCTTAGGCAGGGATTATGGCTACACCTTC; CDR3: CASSLGRDYGYTF
J: TRBJ1-5; length: 18; size: -; V: TRBV4-1; D: -; DNA: TGCGCCAGCAGCCAACGTATAACAGGGCCCCTATCCCCACAGCCCCAGCATTTT; CDR3: CASSQRITGPLSPQPQHF
J: TRBJ1-5; length: 15; size: -; V: TRBV5-5; D: -; DNA: TGTGCCAGCAGCTTAAGGCAGGGTTTTAATCAGCCCCAGCATTTT; CDR3: CASSLRQGFNQPQHF
J: TRBJ2-7; length: 14; size: -; V: TRBV6-5; D: TRBD1; DNA: TGTGCCAGCAGTAATTCCGGGACAGACTACGAGCAGTACTTC; CDR3: CASSNSGTDYEQYF
J: TRBJ2-2; length: 15; size: few; V: TRBV29-1; D: -; DNA: TGCAGCGTTAAAGGGACTTCCAGAGACACCGGGGAGCTGTTTTTT; CDR3: CSVKGTSRDTGELFF
J: TRBJ2-7; length: 14; size: few; V: TRBV30; D: TRBD2; DNA: TGTGCCTGGAAGGGACTAGCGGGAGCTGGGGAGCAGTACTTC; CDR3: CAWKGLAGAGEQYF
J: TRBJ2-1; length: 14; size: -; V: TRBV6-5; D: TRBD2; DNA: TGTGCCAGCAGTTACGGGTCTAGCGGTAATGAGCAGTTCTTC; CDR3: CASSYGSSGNEQFF
J: TRBJ2-6; length: 18; size: -; V: TRBV7-6; D: -; DNA: TGTGCCAGCAGCTTAGTTGGGACTGGTGGCTCTGGGGCCAACGTCCTGACTTTC; CDR3: CASSLVGTGGSGANVLTF
J: TRBJ1-5; length: 16; size: -; V: TRBV7-9; D: TRBD1; DNA: TGTGCCAGCAGCTCGGCGGACAGGTCTCTCTATCAGCCCCAGCATTTT; CDR3: CASSSADRSLYQPQHF
J: TRBJ2-7; length: 15; size: -; V: TRBV19; D: -; DNA: TGTGCCAGTAGTATTTCCCGGCGGCCCTCCTACGAGCAGTACTTC; CDR3: CASSISRRPSYEQYF
J: TRBJ1-1; length: 15; size: -; V: TRBV7-6; D: -; DNA: TGTGCCAGCAGCTTAGCGTGGGGAGCAAACACTGAAGCTTTCTTT; CDR3: CASSLAWGANTEAFF
J: TRBJ2-1; length: 15; size: -; V: TRBV28; D: TRBD1; DNA: TGTGCCAGCAGTTTATGGACAGGGAAGGGCAATGAGCAGTTCTTC; CDR3: CASSLWTGKGNEQFF
J: TRBJ1-1; length: 14; size: -; V: TRBV6-1; D: -; DNA: TGTGCCAGCAGTGAAGGGACAGAGAACACTGAAGCTTTCTTT; CDR3: CASSEGTENTEAFF
J: TRBJ2-7; length: 14; size: -; V: TRBV5-4; D: -; DNA: TGTGCCAGCAGCTTCGAAGGGGAGGTCTACGAGCAGTACTTC; CDR3: CASSFEGEVYEQYF
J: TRBJ1-2; length: 14; size: once; V: TRBV7-2; D: -; DNA: TGTGCCAGCAGCCCAACCGGCGGTAACTATGGCTACACCTTC; CDR3: CASSPTGGNYGYTF
J: TRBJ2-3; length: 14; size: -; V: TRBV28; D: TRBD2; DNA: TGTGCCAGCAGTGGGGGACTAGCGGCAGATACGCAGTATTTT; CDR3: CASSGGLAADTQYF
J: TRBJ2-7; length: 15; size: -; V: TRBV4-3; D: TRBD1; DNA: TGCGCCAGCAGCCCAGGGACAGGGAGTGAATACGAGCAGTACTTC; CDR3: CASSPGTGSEYEQYF
J: TRBJ1-1; length: 15; size: -; V: TRBV6-5; D: -; DNA: TGTGCCAGCAGTCCACCGTTTGGGACTAACACTGAAGCTTTCTTT; CDR3: CASSPPFGTNTEAFF
J: TRBJ1-1; length: 14; size: -; V: TRBV9; D: -; DNA: TGTGCCAGCAGCGAAGCCGGGCATCCCGGAGGCGCTTTCTTT; CDR3: CASSEAGHPGGAFF
J: TRBJ2-7; length: 11; size: once; V: TRBV5-6; D: TRBD2; DNA: TGTGCCAGCAGCTCCGGGGGGGAGCAGTACTTC; CDR3: CASSSGGEQYF